One sample yielded the 23 T cell receptor beta chains listed below, sequenced in a study of post-analysis software for immune sequencing data. Study results and caveats: A handful of TRBV segments occurring more often in patients than controls included TRBV5-6, TRBV5-1 and TRBV20-1.

Antigen specificity for these receptors is unknown. cDNA libraries for TCR beta contained unique molecular identifiers. MiXCR was run by TCRdb on the PCR reads, yielding one entry per CDR3 protein. Of some 890,000 distinct CDR3 sequences detected, under 70% appear once; the ten largest clones hold under 6%. The sample was blood. The receptors were gathered from a girl under 18 with multiple sclerosis.

This rearrangement joins TRBV20-1 to TRBJ2-1; TRBD2 matches 10 bases. The CDR3 sequence is 16 residues long. Germline CDR1 reads DFQATT; CDR2 reads SNEGSKA (reference sequence). The V and J ends lost 1 base and 10 bases, in that order; junction bases with no gene match: 13. The CDR3 sequence is CSARGLAGGHSGEQFF. As DNA, the CDR3 is TGCAGTGCTAGAGGATTAGCGGGAGGTCATTCAGGCGAGCAGTTCTTC.

A single count supports this clonotype. The chain uses TRBV3-1 and TRBJ2-7; 9 nucleotides align to TRBD1. With 3 bases clipped from V and 2 bases from J, the junction kept 8 bases outside the gene matches. Germline CDR1 and CDR2: LGHDT and YNNKEL (reference sequence). CDR3 length: 16 amino acids. In DNA form, the CDR3 reads TGTGCCAGCAGCCATGTCCCGGGACAGGGTACCTACGAGCAGTACTTC. This sequence encodes CASSHVPGQGTYEQYF.

In this sample, this clonotype turned up a few times. The chain uses TRBV20-1 and TRBJ2-3, with D unresolved. The germline CDR1 and CDR2 sequences are DFQATT and SNEGSKA (reference sequence). The V gene lost 7 bases and the J gene lost 0 bases, with 11 bases spanning the gap. The CDR3 is 13 amino acids. CDR3 nucleotide sequence: TGCAGTGTTTCGACAACTAGCACAGATACGCAGTATTTT. Translated, it gives CSVSTTSTDTQYF.

The table lists this clonotype with a few counts. The chain links TRBV12-3 or TRBV12-4 to TRBJ1-2, with D unresolved. Trimming took 6 bases from V and 0 from J, leaving 8 bases between them. The CDR3 has 13 residues. CDR3 DNA: TGTGCCAGCAGGTCCATCTCTAACTATGGCTACACCTTC. Its translation: CASRSISNYGYTF.

This chain joins TRBV5-1 and TRBJ1-2; the D is unclear. Trimming cost V 2 bases and J 1 base, with 12 bases left between them. Germline CDR1 and CDR2: SGHRS and YFSETQ. The CDR3 totals 15 residues. CDR3 nucleotides: TGCGCCAGCAGCTTCCGCGGGGAGCTTAACTATGGCTACACCTTC. Translating gives CASSFRGELNYGYTF. The full variable domain, in which reference TRBV5-1 and TRBJ1-2 provide the parts outside the CDR3, is KAGVTQTPRYLIKTRGQQVTLSCSPISGHRSVSWYQQTPGQGLQFLFEYFSETQRNKGNFPGRFSGRQFSNSRSEMNVSTLELGDSALYLCASSFRGELNYGYTFGSGTRLTVV.

The chain has TRBV11-2 and TRBJ1-3; weak D call: TRBD1 (6 bases). Germline V CDR1 and CDR2: SGHAT, FQNNGV. The CDR3 contains 16 residues. The V and J ends lost 1 base and 0 bases respectively, with 10 bases between them. The CDR3 DNA follows: TGTGCCAGCAGCTTAGGACAGGACGGCTCTGGAAACACCATATATTTT. Translated: CASSLGQDGSGNTIYF.

The chain has TRBV20-1 and TRBJ2-7; tentatively, D is TRBD1 (5 bases). This CDR3 comprises 12 residues. CDR1 and CDR2 (germline): DFQATT, SNEGSKA (reference sequence). Trimming pared 6 bases from V and 3 bases from J, leaving 12 bases between. CDR3 amino acids: CSAARDSYEQYF. CDR3 nucleotide sequence: TGCAGTGCCGCACGAGACAGCTACGAGCAGTACTTC.

V usage is TRBV20-1 and J usage is TRBJ1-2; 9 bases are shared with TRBD1. The CDR3 spans 14 residues. J gave up 5 bases and V 1 base, and 5 bases lay outside the gene matches. The germline CDR1 and CDR2 sequences are DFQATT and SNEGSKA (reference sequence). This CDR3 reads CSARGRQGGYGYTF. The CDR3 DNA reads as TGCAGTGCTAGAGGTCGACAGGGGGGGTATGGCTACACCTTC.

The V gene is TRBV20-1, the J gene TRBJ2-3; 10 nucleotides align to TRBD2. Germline CDR1 reads DFQATT; CDR2 reads SNEGSKA (reference sequence). There are 15 residues in the CDR3. J was trimmed by 3 bases and V by 6 bases; bases with no gene match: 9. The CDR3 DNA sequence: TGCAGTGCCTATGGCGGTAGCGGGAGGACAGATACGCAGTATTTT. Protein sequence: CSAYGGSGRTDTQYF.

The CDR3: CASSPGTGRSSGANVLTF. CDR3 bases: TGTGCCAGCAGCCCAGGGACAGGCCGCTCCTCTGGGGCCAACGTCCTGACTTTC. This chain uses TRBV11-2 with TRBJ2-6; 8 bases match TRBD1. CDR1 is SGHAT, CDR2 FQNNGV, per germline. V shed 5 bases and J 0 bases; nucleotides not matched to a gene: 9. The CDR3 is 18 residues long.

V is TRBV7-2 and J is TRBJ2-1; TRBD1 agrees at 9 bases. Losses at the gene ends were 2 bases for V and 6 bases for J; bases not matched to a gene: 8. This CDR3 comprises 16 residues. Germline V gene lookup returns CDR1 SGHTA and CDR2 FQGNSA. The CDR3 loop reads CASSLIGQGISNEQFF. In nucleotides, the CDR3 is TGTGCCAGCAGCTTAATTGGACAGGGGATTAGCAATGAGCAGTTCTTC.

This chain connects TRBV5-1 to TRBJ1-1; a possible D gene is TRBD1 (6 bases). Germline CDR1 and CDR2: SGHRS and YFSETQ. V lost 7 bases, J lost 5 bases, and 15 bases lay in between. The CDR3 is 13 amino acids. For the CDR3, the DNA is TGCGCCAGCTGTTACAGGGTTGGGACTGAAGCTTTCTTT. This encodes CASCYRVGTEAFF.

The V and J genes are TRBV12-3 or TRBV12-4 and TRBJ1-4; the D gene is possibly TRBD1 (6 bases). The CDR3 totals 17 residues. Trimming removed 3 bases from V and 0 bases from J, with 14 bases in between. In nucleotides, the CDR3 is TGTGCCAGCAGTTTCGAGGACAGCGGTGCAACTAATGAAAAACTGTTTTTT. This gives the protein CASSFEDSGATNEKLFF.

The chain uses TRBV5-5 and TRBJ1-2; maybe TRBD1 (5 bases). Deletions cut 1 base from V and 6 bases from J, with 13 bases between. Germline CDR1 and CDR2: SGHKS and YYEKEE (reference sequence). This CDR3 has 14 residues. CDR3 nucleotide sequence: TGTGCCAGCAGCTTGTCCCAGGGAGGTCATGGCTACACCTTC. Amino acid sequence: CASSLSQGGHGYTF.

This clonotype showed up many times. This chain links TRBV6-4 with TRBJ2-3, with D tentatively TRBD2 (7 bases). The CDR3 is 14 residues long. Germline V gene lookup returns CDR1 MRHNA and CDR2 SNTAGT. Trimming shortened V by 2 bases and J by 2 bases, and 8 bases separated the two germline ends. As DNA, the CDR3 is TGTGCCAGCAGTGACGGGGGGGCCACAGATACGCAGTATTTT. This translates into CASSDGGATDTQYF.

The rearrangement links TRBV5-6 to TRBJ2-3; D is undetermined. Germline CDR1 SGHDT, CDR2 YYEEEE. V gave up 0 bases and J gave up 0 bases, with 5 bases separating them. The CDR3 covers 14 residues. CDR3 in DNA: TGTGCCAGCAGCTTGGCCCCCAGCACAGATACGCAGTATTTT. It translates to CASSLAPSTDTQYF.

V and J are TRBV5-6 and TRBJ2-7; the D is unclear. Trimming pared 1 base from V and 3 bases from J, leaving 8 bases between. The CDR3 is 13 residues long. The germline CDR1 and CDR2 sequences are SGHDT and YYEEEE. The CDR3 DNA is TGTGCCAGCAGCTTGTTCGGGCACTACGAGCAGTACTTC. This gives the protein CASSLFGHYEQYF.

This clonotype has more than one count but fewer than ten. This chain joins TRBV19 and TRBJ2-1; 7 bases line up with TRBD1. The ends lost 3 bases at V and 6 bases at J; junction bases unmatched: 8. In germline, CDR1 is LNHDA, CDR2 SQIVND (reference sequence). There are 15 residues in the CDR3. As DNA, the CDR3 is TGTGCCAGTAGTATGCCGCCCGACAGGGTCAATGAGCAGTTCTTC. Protein sequence: CASSMPPDRVNEQFF.

This rearrangement joins TRBV6-1 to TRBJ2-5; D is ambiguous. V was clipped by 0 bases and J by 4 bases, with 6 bases between them. The germline V gene encodes CDR1 MNHNS and CDR2 SASEGT. This CDR3 contains 13 residues. In DNA form, the CDR3 reads TGTGCCAGCAGTGAAGCGCTTCGAGAGACCCAGTACTTC. As protein: CASSEALRETQYF.

J is TRBJ2-5 and V is TRBV7-9; D could derive from TRBD1 or TRBD2 (5 bases each). Germline assignment: CDR1 SEHNR and CDR2 FQNEAQ (reference sequence). The V and J ends lost 2 bases and 3 bases respectively, with 10 bases between them. The CDR3 runs 14 residues. The CDR3 DNA sequence: TGTGCCAGCAGCTTAACCGGGGCAGAAGAGACCCAGTACTTC. It yields the protein CASSLTGAEETQYF. Supplemented by reference TRBV7-9 and TRBJ2-5, the full variable domain reads DTGVSQNPRHKITKRGQNVTFRCDPISEHNRLYWYRQTLGQGPEFLTYFQNEAQLEKSRLLSDRFSAERPKGSFSTLEIQRTEQGDSAMYLCASSLTGAEETQYFGPGTRLLVL.

V is TRBV20-1 and J is TRBJ1-2; 9 bases are a match to TRBD1. Germline V gene lookup returns CDR1 DFQATT and CDR2 SNEGSKA (reference sequence). The V segment lost 2 bases and the J segment 8 bases; nucleotides outside the gene matches: 21. The length of the CDR3 is 18 residues. CDR3 bases: TGCAGTGCTAGATCCTACGACCCGGACAGGGGTTCGTCTGGAGGCTACACCTTC. This sequence encodes CSARSYDPDRGSSGGYTF.

This clonotype was detected a few times. This chain connects TRBV20-1 to TRBJ2-1; TRBD2 matches at 9 bases. The CDR3 is 14 amino acids. The ends lost 5 bases at V and 8 bases at J; junction bases unmatched: 10. Looked up from germline, CDR1 is DFQATT and CDR2 is SNEGSKA (reference sequence). CDR3 region: CSAEDSGSGYEQFF. The DNA of the CDR3 is TGCAGTGCTGAAGATAGCGGGAGCGGTTATGAGCAGTTCTTC.

CDR3 coding DNA: TGTGCCAGCAGTCGAAGGGACAGGGACTTTAACTATGAGCAGTTCTTC. It codes for CASSRRDRDFNYEQFF. The gene calls are TRBV7-9 and TRBJ2-1; 9 bases align to TRBD1. V trimming: 6 bases; J trimming: 8 bases; junction bases outside the gene matches: 14. CDR3 length: 16 residues. The germline V gene has CDR1 SEHNR and CDR2 FQNEAQ (reference sequence).